These 8 T cell receptor beta chains originate from one sample sequenced in a study of response to subunit inactivated influenza vaccine. A single record per CDR3 protein comes from TCRdb applying MiXCR to the RT-PCR reads. The data hold hundreds of thousands of distinct CDR3 sequences, with 15% to 18% observed a single time. Source: PBMCs from blood, taken roughly 13 days after vaccination. The receptors stem from a man in his fifties who received an inactivated influenza vaccine.

V usage is TRBV7-2 and J usage is TRBJ2-7; 8 bases line up with TRBD2. V shed 3 bases and J 0 bases; nucleotides not matched to a gene: 7. The CDR3 runs to 16 residues. CDR1 and CDR2 (germline): SGHTA, FQGNSA. The CDR3 sequence is CASSFIYGTSSYEQYF. In DNA form, the CDR3 reads TGTGCCAGCAGCTTTATATACGGGACTAGCTCCTACGAGCAGTACTTC.

J is TRBJ1-5 and V is TRBV24-1, with 10 bases lining up with TRBD1. Germline values: CDR1 KGHDR, CDR2 SFDVKD. V dropped 6 bases and J dropped 6; count of bases not matched to a gene: 4. The CDR3 has 14 amino acids. In DNA form, the CDR3 reads TGTGCCACCAGTTCCCGGGACAGGGGTCAGCCCCAGCATTTT. The encoded protein is CATSSRDRGQPQHF.

This clonotype was observed a few times. This chain connects TRBV5-1 to TRBJ1-4; TRBD1 agrees at 9 bases. The CDR3 loop spans 15 amino acids. The germline V gene has CDR1 SGHRS and CDR2 YFSETQ. Trimming removed 4 bases from V and 7 bases from J; junction bases left unmatched: 8. CDR3 loop: CASSPRTGASEKLFF. The DNA for the CDR3 is TGCGCCAGCAGCCCGAGGACAGGGGCGAGTGAAAAACTGTTTTTT.

This clonotype was recorded a few times. The rearrangement uses TRBV19 and TRBJ2-1, with 7 nucleotides matching TRBD1. V gave up 7 bases and J gave up 1 base; unmatched junction bases: 7. The germline gives CDR1 LNHDA, CDR2 SQIVND (reference sequence). This CDR3 is built from 15 residues. CDR3 sequence (DNA): TGTGCCAGTACTCCGACAGGGCCGTCCTACAATGAGCAGTTCTTC. Translated, it gives CASTPTGPSYNEQFF.

This clonotype has a handful of counts. CDR3 loop: CASSLAGGPKNIQYF. The CDR3 coding sequence is TGTGCCAGCAGTTTAGCGGGAGGACCCAAAAACATTCAGTACTTC. The gene calls are TRBV28 and TRBJ2-4; 8 bases match TRBD2. The CDR3 consists of 15 residues. The ends lost 2 bases at V and 2 bases at J; junction bases unmatched: 2. The V gene's germline CDR1 is MDHEN and CDR2 SYDVKM.

In this sample, this clonotype turned up a few times. The chain couples TRBV20-1 to TRBJ2-3; D remains unclear. Germline V gene lookup returns CDR1 DFQATT and CDR2 SNEGSKA (reference sequence). V lost 1 base, J lost 1 base, and 9 bases lay in between. CDR3 size: 14 residues. CDR3 amino acids: CSARGLSRTDTQYF. In DNA form, the CDR3 reads TGCAGTGCTAGAGGACTCTCCCGCACAGATACGCAGTATTTT.

This clonotype was seen more than once but under ten times. This chain links TRBV5-1 with TRBJ2-3; no reliable D call. Trimming removed 4 bases at V and 6 bases at J, with 15 bases between. Germline V gene lookup returns CDR1 SGHRS and CDR2 YFSETQ. This CDR3 spans 14 amino acids. The CDR3 loop reads CASSVMAVSDTQYF. CDR3 coding DNA: TGCGCCAGCAGCGTGATGGCCGTCTCCGATACGCAGTATTTT.

In its sample, this clonotype was seen a few times. The V gene is TRBV12-3 or TRBV12-4, the J gene TRBJ1-2; no clear D. Trimming took off 3 bases at V and 3 bases at J, with 17 bases between the two ends. The CDR3 loop spans 16 amino acids. The CDR3: CASSLGGGRAYYGYTF. CDR3 in DNA: TGTGCCAGCAGTTTGGGAGGCGGCAGAGCATACTATGGCTACACCTTC.